Following are 26 T cell receptor beta chains from one sample sequenced in a study of cytomegalovirus exposure and HLA in healthy donors. Use of 60 Vbeta and 13 Jbeta primers characterized the PCR. The assay was immunoSEQ multiplex PCR, and TCRdb's table has in-frame clones only and misses some. The sample yields around 75,000 clones, around three quarters seen once. The sample was PBMCs. These receptors all come from a man in his forties in good health and CMV-seronegative.

This clone qualifies as medium-sized (0.01 to 0.1%). This chain links TRBV5-4 with TRBJ2-2; D possibly corresponds to TRBD1 (8 bases). V gave up 4 bases and J gave up 6 bases, with 16 bases separating them. Germline V CDR1 and CDR2: SGHNT, YYREEE (reference sequence). This CDR3 is 15 amino acids long. The CDR3 loop reads CASSPGGQVPGELFF. The CDR3 DNA follows: TGTGCCAGCAGCCCGGGGGGACAGGTGCCCGGGGAGCTGTTTTTT. Combining the CDR3 with reference TRBV5-4 and TRBJ2-2 gives the whole variable domain ETGVTQSPTHLIKTRGQQVTLRCSSQSGHNTVSWYQQALGQGPQFIFQYYREEENGRGNFPPRFSGLQFPNYSSELNVNALELDDSALYLCASSPGGQVPGELFFGEGSRLTVL.

This clone was detected only a few times. The chain has TRBV7-9 and TRBJ1-1; D is unresolved. This CDR3 is 14 amino acids long. V gave up 3 bases and J gave up 4 bases, with 12 bases separating them. The germline gives CDR1 SEHNR, CDR2 FQNEAQ (reference sequence). The CDR3 nucleotides read TGTGCCAGCAGCTTCCCGGCAGAGGGCACTGAAGCTTTCTTT. Translated, it gives CASSFPAEGTEAFF.

In its sample, this clone was seen once. V usage is TRBV28 and J usage is TRBJ2-7; 8 nucleotides match TRBD1. Trimming at V came to 1 base and at J to 3 bases, leaving 5 bases not matched to a gene. The CDR3 is 15 amino acids. Germline V gene data show CDR1 as MDHEN and CDR2 as SYDVKM. This CDR3 is CASSLFATGVYEQYF. The CDR3 DNA follows: TGTGCCAGCAGTTTATTCGCGACAGGGGTCTACGAGCAGTACTTC.

The chain couples TRBV7-9 to TRBJ1-2; D remains ambiguous. Per germline, CDR1 SEHNR and CDR2 FQNEAQ (reference sequence). The V end lost 7 bases, the J end lost 1 base, and 10 bases lay between the germline ends. This CDR3 comprises 13 residues. CDR3 in amino acids: CASTLDRNYGYTF. The CDR3 bases are TGTGCCAGCACCCTAGATCGTAACTATGGCTACACCTTC.

The chain uses TRBV10-2 and TRBJ2-1; 8 positions match TRBD1. CDR1 and CDR2 from the germline V gene are WSHSY and SAAADI. The CDR3 is 13 residues long. V shed 6 bases, J shed 7 bases, and the junction held 5 bases outside the gene matches. The CDR3 sequence: CASSWTGRNEQFF. CDR3 DNA: TGCGCCAGCAGCTGGACAGGGCGGAATGAGCAGTTCTTC.

The CDR3 DNA follows: TGTGCCAGCAGTCGACAGGGGATGGGTGAGCAGTACTTC. Amino acids: CASSRQGMGEQYF. V is TRBV6-5 and J is TRBJ2-7, with TRBD1 identical over 8 bases. Germline V CDR1 and CDR2: MNHEY, SVGAGI. The CDR3 has 13 residues. V trimming: 5 bases; J trimming: 7 bases; junction bases outside the gene matches: 7.

The chain uses TRBV30 and TRBJ2-1; 12 bases are shared with TRBD1. There are 16 residues in the CDR3. Trimming cost V 0 bases and J 6 bases; bases outside gene matches: 6. CDR1 is GTSNPN and CDR2 is SVGIG in the germline V gene (reference sequence). The CDR3: CAWSVLGQGARNEQFF. CDR3 DNA sequence: TGTGCCTGGAGTGTATTGGGACAGGGGGCGCGCAATGAGCAGTTCTTC.

The V call is TRBV5-1, the J call TRBJ1-4, with 7 positions matching TRBD1. J was trimmed by 2 bases and V by 4 bases; bases with no gene match: 5. There are 15 residues in the CDR3. Germline values: CDR1 SGHRS, CDR2 YFSETQ. DNA for the CDR3: TGCGCCAGCAGCCGCCAGGGGGACACTAATGAAAAACTGTTTTTT. As protein: CASSRQGDTNEKLFF.

The V call is TRBV7-6, the J call TRBJ2-3; no reliable D call. The V gene's germline CDR1 is SGHVS and CDR2 FNYEAQ. Trimming took off 2 bases at V and 0 bases at J, with 12 bases between the two ends. The CDR3 has 16 residues. The CDR3 coding sequence is TGTGCCAGCAGCTTAAACTCCCCCGCTAGCACAGATACGCAGTATTTT. Its translation: CASSLNSPASTDTQYF.

V usage is TRBV11-2 and J usage is TRBJ1-3; no reliable D call. The CDR3 runs to 14 residues. Germline CDR1 is SGHAT and CDR2 is FQNNGV. The germline V and J ends were trimmed by 2 bases and 1 base, with 6 bases remaining between them. CDR3 sequence (DNA): TGTGCCAGCAGCTTAACAGAATCTGGAAACACCATATATTTT. This translates into CASSLTESGNTIYF.

The CDR3 sequence: CAWSPPVAGGSEQFF. In nucleotides, the CDR3 is TGTGCCTGGAGTCCACCGGTGGCAGGGGGCAGTGAGCAGTTCTTC. V gene TRBV30 combines with J gene TRBJ2-1; TRBD1 aligns across 8 bases. Germline loops: CDR1 GTSNPN, CDR2 SVGIG (reference sequence). V was pared by 2 bases and J by 9 bases, with 12 bases of the junction left unmatched. The CDR3 extends over 15 amino acids.

This clone was picked up one time. The chain links TRBV5-1 to TRBJ2-7; 7 positions agree with TRBD2. The germline V gene has CDR1 SGHRS and CDR2 YFSETQ. The CDR3 is made up of 13 amino acids. J gave up 6 bases and V 1 base, and 4 bases lay outside the gene matches. The CDR3 is CASSLWSGTEQYF. The CDR3 DNA sequence: TGCGCCAGCAGCTTGTGGAGCGGGACCGAGCAGTACTTC.

The chain has TRBV5-4 and TRBJ1-6; no clear D gene. This CDR3 spans 16 amino acids. Germline assignment: CDR1 SGHNT and CDR2 YYREEE (reference sequence). The V end was cut by 3 bases, the J end by 4 bases, with 14 bases between. CDR3 sequence reads: CASSSGATTYNSPLHF. CDR3 in DNA: TGTGCCAGCAGCTCGGGTGCAACAACTTATAATTCACCCCTCCACTTT.

The genes are TRBV7-3 and TRBJ1-3, with TRBD1 as a possible D gene (5 bases). CDR1 and CDR2 from the germline V gene are SGHTA and FQGTGA. This CDR3 contains 15 residues. Trimming cost V 4 bases and J 0 bases, with 10 bases left between them. The CDR3 loop is CASSSIGGSGNTIYF. In nucleotides, the CDR3 is TGTGCCAGCAGCTCTATCGGGGGCTCTGGAAACACCATATATTTT. The full variable domain, its missing parts supplied by reference TRBV7-3 and TRBJ1-3, is GAGVSQTPSNKVTEKGKYVELRCDPISGHTALYWYRQSLGQGPEFLIYFQGTGAADDSGLPNDRFFAVRPEGSVSTLKIQRTERGDSAVYLCASSSIGGSGNTIYFGEGSWLTVV.

The V call is TRBV5-8, the J call TRBJ2-2; the D is unclear. CDR1 and CDR2 from the germline V gene are SGHTS and YDEGEE. The CDR3 length is 13 residues. V was trimmed by 0 bases and J by 13 bases, leaving 13 bases between them. The CDR3 region has the DNA TGTGCCAGCAGCTTGGCTTACCTCTACGGGCTGTTTTTT. This sequence encodes CASSLAYLYGLFF. The whole variable domain, filled in from reference TRBV5-8 and TRBJ2-2, reads EAGVTQSPTHLIKTRGQQATLRCSPISGHTSVYWYQQALGLGLQFLLWYDEGEERNRGNFPPRFSGRQFPNYSSELNVNALELEDSALYLCASSLAYLYGLFFGEGSRLTVL.

This clone was counted between two and nine times. The chain employs TRBV5-4 and TRBJ1-1; tentatively, D is TRBD1 (6 bases). Germline V gene data show CDR1 as SGHNT and CDR2 as YYREEE (reference sequence). V shed 5 bases and J shed 5 bases, with 22 bases lying between them. This CDR3 is built from 16 residues. CDR3 coding DNA: TGTGCCAGCAGTTTAGACGCAGGGGTTTCTGGTACTGAAGCTTTCTTT. Its protein is CASSLDAGVSGTEAFF.

V gene TRBV7-8 combines with J gene TRBJ1-1; D ambiguous. The CDR3 runs 13 residues. Trimming removed 9 bases at V and 2 bases at J, with 13 bases between. Germline V gene lookup returns CDR1 SGHVS and CDR2 FQNEAQ. The CDR3 DNA sequence: TGTGCCAGTGCGGAGATACTTAACACTGAAGCTTTCTTT. As protein: CASAEILNTEAFF. The complete variable domain, with remaining parts taken from reference TRBV7-8 and TRBJ1-1, reads GAGVSQSPRYKVAKRGQDVALRCDPISGHVSLFWYQQALGQGPEFLTYFQNEAQLDKSGLPSDRFFAERPEGSVSTLKIQRTQQEDSAVYLCASAEILNTEAFFGQGTRLTVV.

The rearrangement links TRBV7-2 to TRBJ1-2; TRBD1 matches at 10 bases. CDR3 size: 17 residues. The V gene end was trimmed by 0 bases and the J gene end by 7 bases; junction bases not matched to a gene: 11. Germline V lookup: CDR1 SGHTA, CDR2 FQGNSA. The chain's CDR3 is CASSLARDRGPLGGYTF. The DNA for the CDR3 is TGTGCCAGCAGCTTAGCCCGGGACAGGGGCCCTCTGGGTGGCTACACCTTC.

V and J are TRBV5-1 and TRBJ2-1; 8 bases are shared with TRBD2. Looked up from germline, CDR1 is SGHRS and CDR2 is YFSETQ. Trimming cost V 0 bases and J 0 bases; bases outside gene matches: 5. The CDR3 covers 17 residues. The CDR3 DNA reads as TGCGCCAGCAGCTTGGTAGCGGGGCCCGGCTCCTACAATGAGCAGTTCTTC. This codes for CASSLVAGPGSYNEQFF.

V is TRBV7-3 and J is TRBJ2-5, with D perhaps matching TRBD2 (6 bases). TRBJ2-7 matches the DNA end more closely, so the J call is doubtful. Germline CDR1 reads SGHTA; CDR2 reads FQGTGA. The CDR3 totals 16 residues. CDR3 nucleotides: TGTGCCAGCAGCTTAACGGGACTCGAGGGCTCCTACGAGCAGTACTTC. It translates to CASSLTGLEGSYEQYF.

This chain joins TRBV5-1 and TRBJ2-1, with 7 nucleotides matching TRBD1. The J segment lost 2 bases and the V segment lost 4 bases, leaving 3 bases of the junction unmatched. CDR1 and CDR2 from the germline V gene are SGHRS and YFSETQ. The CDR3 is 14 residues long. CDR3: CASSQGTAYNEQFF. CDR3 DNA sequence: TGCGCCAGCAGCCAAGGGACAGCCTACAATGAGCAGTTCTTC.

CDR3 nucleotides: TGCGCCAGCAGCCAAGTCGGGGGATCAGGGGAGCAGTACTTC. It specifies CASSQVGGSGEQYF. The rearrangement links TRBV4-3 to TRBJ2-7; tentative D call: TRBD2 (6 bases). There are 14 residues in the CDR3. Trimming took 1 base from V and 7 from J, leaving 14 bases between them. Germline V gives CDR1 LGHNA, CDR2 YSLEER.

This chain links TRBV30 with TRBJ2-3; the match to TRBD2 covers 7 bases. The CDR3 runs 15 residues. Per germline, CDR1 GTSNPN and CDR2 SVGIG (reference sequence). Trimming took 1 base from V and 7 from J; bases not matched to a gene: 11. As DNA, the CDR3 is TGTGCCTGGAGTGGGGGGGGGAGGGCGTACAATACGCAGTATTTT. Amino acids: CAWSGGGRAYNTQYF.

This clone was found a few times. This chain uses TRBV20-1 with TRBJ1-2; D not certain. The CDR3 has 11 amino acids. Germline values: CDR1 DFQATT, CDR2 SNEGSKA (reference sequence). With 4 bases removed from V and 7 bases from J, the gap between germline ends came to 10 bases. The CDR3 DNA reads as TGCAGTGCTACTACTGAGGGTGGCTACACCTTC. The encoded protein is CSATTEGGYTF.

With regard to this clone: A read error may account for a junction end that differs from germline. At the DNA level, this CDR3 is encoded by other sequences in the same sample as well. As DNA, the CDR3 is TGCGCCAGCAGTTTAAGGGGAATTCAGCCCCAGCATTTT. Translated, it gives CASSLRGIQPQHF. The rearrangement joins TRBV27 to TRBJ1-5, with a weak D call TRBD1 (5 bases). Looked up from germline, CDR1 is MNHEY and CDR2 is SMNVEV (reference sequence). The CDR3 is 13 residues long.

The chain employs TRBV11-2 and TRBJ1-2; D remains ambiguous. Germline V gene lookup returns CDR1 SGHAT and CDR2 FQNNGV. V lost 5 bases, J lost 0 bases, and 16 bases lay in between. This CDR3 has 16 amino acids. The CDR3 sequence: CASSPLRHIANYGYTF. CDR3 coding DNA: TGTGCCAGCAGCCCCCTGAGACATATTGCTAACTATGGCTACACCTTC. Together with reference TRBV11-2 and TRBJ1-2, the CDR3 gives the full variable domain: EAGVAQSPRYKIIEKRQSVAFWCNPISGHATLYWYQQILGQGPKLLIQFQNNGVVDDSQLPKDRFSAERLKGVDSTLKIQPAKLEDSAVYLCASSPLRHIANYGYTFGSGTRLTVV.